One sample yielded the 24 T cell receptor beta chains listed below, sequenced in a study of siplizumab effects on memory and regulatory T cells. The assay was immunoSEQ multiplex PCR, and TCRdb's table has in-frame clones only and misses some. This sample has some 120,000 clones, with less than 95% found just once. Sequenced input: non-Treg CD4+ T cells sorted from blood. Source of these receptors: a human donor in good health.

This chain links TRBV7-9 with TRBJ1-1, with TRBD1 identical over 9 bases. The trim removed 1 base at V and 0 bases at J, leaving 0 bases unmatched. The CDR3 spans 15 residues. Germline CDR1 SEHNR, CDR2 FQNEAQ (reference sequence). CDR3 sequence (DNA): TGTGCCAGCAGCTTAGGGGACAGGGTGAACACTGAAGCTTTCTTT. Translating gives CASSLGDRVNTEAFF.

The chain has TRBV27 and TRBJ1-1; perhaps TRBD1 as D (5 bases). Between the trimmed V and J ends, which lost 7 bases and 4 bases, there was a span of 13 bases. Germline-derived CDR1 and CDR2 are MNHEY and SMNVEV (reference sequence). The CDR3 has 13 residues. This CDR3 is CASKFNGGTEAFF. CDR3 DNA sequence: TGTGCCAGCAAGTTTAACGGGGGCACTGAAGCTTTCTTT.

CDR3 region: CASKQEPFTGNTIYF. The CDR3 nucleotides read TGCGCCAGCAAGCAGGAGCCATTCACTGGAAACACCATATATTTT. This chain joins TRBV5-1 and TRBJ1-3; D ambiguous. The germline V and J ends were trimmed by 6 bases and 2 bases, with 15 bases remaining between them. This CDR3 has 15 residues. Germline CDR1 is SGHRS and CDR2 is YFSETQ. The variable domain in full, with the rest retrieved from reference TRBV5-1 and TRBJ1-3, is KAGVTQTPRYLIKTRGQQVTLSCSPISGHRSVSWYQQTPGQGLQFLFEYFSETQRNKGNFPGRFSGRQFSNSRSEMNVSTLELGDSALYLCASKQEPFTGNTIYFGEGSWLTVV.

This rearrangement joins TRBV11-2 to TRBJ2-5, with TRBD1 matching over 7 bases. Per the germline V gene, CDR1 is SGHAT and CDR2 is FQNNGV. V shed 5 bases, J shed 4 bases, and the junction held 4 bases outside the gene matches. The CDR3 is made up of 13 amino acids. Written as DNA, the CDR3 is TGTGCCAGCAGCCCGTACAGGGGAGAGACCCAGTACTTC. Its translation is CASSPYRGETQYF.

This chain connects TRBV6-5 to TRBJ1-4; 10 nucleotides agree with TRBD1. Germline V CDR1 and CDR2: MNHEY, SVGAGI. The V gene end was trimmed by 6 bases and the J gene end by 8 bases; junction bases not matched to a gene: 9. This CDR3 contains 15 residues. CDR3 protein: CASRNDRGLGEKLFF. The CDR3 DNA sequence: TGTGCCAGCAGAAACGACAGGGGGCTCGGGGAAAAACTGTTTTTT.

The chain uses TRBV6-1 and TRBJ1-5; D might be TRBD1 (5 bases). The V end lost 7 bases, the J end lost 5 bases, and 15 bases lay between the germline ends. In germline, CDR1 is MNHNS, CDR2 SASEGT. The CDR3 runs to 14 residues. The CDR3 bases are TGTGCCAGCAAACCAGGGCCGAGGGATCAGCCCCAGCATTTT. This translates into CASKPGPRDQPQHF.

The V call is TRBV7-2, the J call TRBJ1-6; D gene uncertain. The V gene lost 4 bases and the J gene lost 7 bases, with 2 bases spanning the gap. This CDR3 has 11 amino acids. CDR1 is SGHTA and CDR2 is FQGNSA in the germline V gene. As DNA, the CDR3 is TGTGCCAGCAGCTCGAATTCACCCCTCCACTTT. Residues: CASSSNSPLHF. Using reference TRBV7-2 and TRBJ1-6 for the parts outside the CDR3, the full variable domain is GAGVSQSPSNKVTEKGKDVELRCDPISGHTALYWYRQSLGQGLEFLIYFQGNSAPDKSGLPSDRFSAERTGGSVSTLTIQRTQQEDSAVYLCASSSNSPLHFGNGTRLTVT.

J is TRBJ2-5 and V is TRBV5-6, with D perhaps TRBD2 (5 bases). This CDR3 is 14 amino acids long. Germline loops: CDR1 SGHDT, CDR2 YYEEEE. The V gene lost 1 base and the J gene lost 4 bases, with 11 bases spanning the gap. The DNA for the CDR3 is TGTGCCAGCAGCTTGAACGCGGGCCGAGAGACCCAGTACTTC. As protein: CASSLNAGRETQYF.

The chain links TRBV11-2 to TRBJ2-6; D may be TRBD1 or TRBD2 (5 bases each). Trimming stripped 0 bases from V and 0 bases from J, with 9 bases between. CDR1 is SGHAT, CDR2 FQNNGV, per germline. CDR3 length: 17 amino acids. The CDR3 coding sequence is TGTGCCAGCAGCTTAGATGGGGGTGGCTCTGGGGCCAACGTCCTGACTTTC. This sequence encodes CASSLDGGGSGANVLTF.

The chain is built from TRBV6-1 and TRBJ1-2, with a weak D call TRBD1 (6 bases). Germline CDR1 and CDR2: MNHNS and SASEGT. The V and J ends lost 8 bases and 6 bases respectively, with 16 bases between them. The CDR3 loop spans 13 amino acids. CDR3 bases: TGTGCCAGCCAAAGCAATAGGGGGGATGGCTACACCTTC. Amino acids: CASQSNRGDGYTF.

The chain has TRBV18 and TRBJ2-3, with D possibly being TRBD1 (5 bases). V was trimmed by 3 bases and J by 5 bases, leaving 12 bases between them. The CDR3 extends over 14 amino acids. CDR1 is KGHSH, CDR2 LQKENI, per germline. CDR3 in amino acids: CASSPSTGLDTQYF. The DNA of the CDR3 is TGTGCCAGCTCACCGTCAACAGGTTTAGATACGCAGTATTTT. Looking up the rest from reference TRBV18 and TRBJ2-3 gives the full variable domain: NAGVMQNPRHLVRRRGQEARLRCSPMKGHSHVYWYRQLPEEGLKFMVYLQKENIIDESGMPKERFSAEFPKEGPSILRIQQVVRGDSAAYFCASSPSTGLDTQYFGPGTRLTVL.

This sequence joins TRBV7-9 and TRBJ1-5; possible D gene TRBD1, 5 bases. Germline V lookup: CDR1 SEHNR, CDR2 FQNEAQ (reference sequence). Trimming left V 3 bases short and J 7 bases short, with 16 bases between. The CDR3 runs to 15 residues. The CDR3 sequence is CASSFGQGVRQPQHF. The CDR3 nucleotides read TGTGCCAGCAGCTTTGGGCAGGGAGTGAGGCAGCCCCAGCATTTT.

The CDR3: CASGGPGGPVNIQYF. The CDR3 DNA reads as TGTGCTAGTGGTGGGCCAGGAGGGCCGGTAAACATTCAGTACTTC. V is TRBV12-5 and J is TRBJ2-4; TRBD2 is a possible D gene (6 bases). V lost 5 bases and J lost 6, with 17 bases in between. Germline assignment: CDR1 LGHNT and CDR2 FRNRAP. The CDR3 has 15 residues.

The chain couples TRBV5-1 to TRBJ2-5; 11 nucleotides line up with TRBD2. V was clipped by 4 bases and J by 1 base; unmatched bases: 6. Per germline, CDR1 SGHRS and CDR2 YFSETQ. The CDR3 has 16 residues. CDR3: CASSINSGGAQETQYF. The CDR3 coding sequence is TGCGCCAGCAGCATTAATAGCGGGGGGGCCCAAGAGACCCAGTACTTC.

This chain joins TRBV27 and TRBJ2-1, with 13 bases aligning to TRBD2. The length of the CDR3 is 19 residues. Germline values: CDR1 MNHEY, CDR2 SMNVEV (reference sequence). Trimming took 7 bases from V and 2 from J; bases not matched to a gene: 14. CDR3 protein: CASTPRFGLAGDPYNEQFF. The CDR3 coding sequence is TGTGCCAGCACTCCCCGGTTCGGACTAGCGGGAGATCCCTACAATGAGCAGTTCTTC.

This chain uses TRBV29-1 with TRBJ2-5, with 7 bases aligning to TRBD1. CDR1 SQVTM and CDR2 ANQGSEA come from the germline V gene. V lost 4 bases and J lost 2; bases outside the gene matches: 4. CDR3 length: 13 residues. CDR3 bases: TGCAGCGTTGGGGACAGCCGGCAAGAGACCCAGTACTTC. It codes for CSVGDSRQETQYF.

CDR3 residues: CASSSADRLAGYLYEQFF. In DNA, the CDR3 is TGTGCCAGCAGCTCGGCGGATCGGCTAGCGGGATACCTCTATGAGCAGTTCTTC. The chain has TRBV5-6 and TRBJ2-1; TRBD2 agrees at 9 bases. The ends lost 3 bases at V and 8 bases at J; junction bases unmatched: 18. This CDR3 is 18 amino acids long. CDR1 SGHDT and CDR2 YYEEEE come from the germline V gene.

This sequence joins TRBV27 and TRBJ2-1, with D possibly matching TRBD2 (5 bases). V dropped 1 base and J dropped 10 bases, with 11 bases sitting between them. This CDR3 is built from 13 residues. Germline CDR1 MNHEY, CDR2 SMNVEV (reference sequence). The CDR3 sequence: CASSLYEGIEQFF. In nucleotides, the CDR3 is TGTGCCAGCAGTTTATACGAGGGCATAGAGCAGTTCTTC.

The chain joins TRBV18 to TRBJ1-2, with D hard to call. Germline CDR1 reads KGHSH; CDR2 reads LQKENI. Trimming pared 2 bases from V and 4 bases from J, leaving 17 bases between. The CDR3 consists of 16 residues. The CDR3 nucleotides read TGTGCCAGCTCACCAGTAAAGGGTCACACCATCTATGGCTACACCTTC. Its translation is CASSPVKGHTIYGYTF. Together with reference TRBV18 and TRBJ1-2, the CDR3 gives the full variable domain: NAGVMQNPRHLVRRRGQEARLRCSPMKGHSHVYWYRQLPEEGLKFMVYLQKENIIDESGMPKERFSAEFPKEGPSILRIQQVVRGDSAAYFCASSPVKGHTIYGYTFGSGTRLTVV.

V and J are TRBV5-3 and TRBJ2-3; 13 bases map to TRBD2. TRBV5-3 is filed as an ORF, its function uncertain. The ends lost 2 bases at V and 5 bases at J; junction bases unmatched: 5. The CDR3 sequence is 16 residues long. The CDR3 here is CARSLTSGRALDTQYF. As DNA, the CDR3 is TGTGCCAGAAGCTTAACTAGCGGGAGGGCCTTAGATACGCAGTATTTT.

V usage is TRBV2 and J usage is TRBJ2-6; TRBD1 agrees at 7 bases. This CDR3 region has 15 residues. CDR1 and CDR2 (germline): SNHLY, FYNNEI. Germline trimming cut 9 bases from V and 0 bases from J; bases unmatched to any gene: 5. The CDR3 DNA reads as TGTGCCAGAGGGGACAGAAACTCTGGGGCCAACGTCCTGACTTTC. It specifies CARGDRNSGANVLTF.

J is TRBJ2-5 and V is TRBV2, with D maybe TRBD2 (5 bases). The V gene lost 1 base and the J gene lost 6 bases, with 18 bases spanning the gap. CDR3 length equals 16 residues. Germline V gene sequence: CDR1 SNHLY, CDR2 FYNNEI. In DNA form, the CDR3 reads TGTGCCAGCAGTGAAGGCATTGGAGGTCTGAGTCAGACCCAGTACTTC. Protein sequence: CASSEGIGGLSQTQYF.

The V and J genes are TRBV7-2 and TRBJ1-1; possibly TRBD1 for D (5 bases). The CDR3 runs to 14 residues. Germline assignment: CDR1 SGHTA and CDR2 FQGNSA. V was trimmed by 1 base and J by 5 bases, leaving 11 bases between them. The CDR3 coding sequence is TGTGCCAGCAGCTTAGGGGCGACAGAGACTGAAGCTTTCTTT. The encoded protein is CASSLGATETEAFF.

The chain has TRBV5-4 and TRBJ2-3; TRBD2 matches 7 bases. This CDR3 is 14 amino acids long. Germline CDR1 and CDR2: SGHNT and YYREEE (reference sequence). The ends lost 4 bases at V and 0 bases at J; junction bases unmatched: 2. The CDR3, as DNA: TGTGCCAGCAGCGGTAGCGGGAGCACAGATACGCAGTATTTT. Translated, it gives CASSGSGSTDTQYF.